These T cell receptor beta chains were read from a single sample in a study of T cell responses to AZD1222 COVID-19 vaccine. Assay used: immunoSEQ multiplex PCR; TCRdb lists only in-frame clones, some missing. In the table there are about 120,000 clones, 85% to 95% of which are singletons. The input for sequencing was peripheral blood, taken 28 days after the second AZD1222 dose. The receptors here all came from an adult who received the AZD1222 COVID-19 vaccine. Each CDR3 is given with its conserved first and last residue. A D gene is named only where the DNA matches it firmly. Only some rows state a clone size, as once, few, many or a class for expanded clones.

d_call: .
v_call: TRBV9
j_call: TRBJ2-3
clone_size: .
cdr3_aa: CASSGQGREVDTQYF
cdr3_nt: TGTGCCAGCAGCGGTCAGGGACGAGAAGTTGATACGCAGTATTTT

d_call: TRBD1
v_call: TRBV10-3
j_call: TRBJ2-3
clone_size: .
cdr3_aa: CAISDRTGDTQYF
cdr3_nt: TGTGCCATCAGTGACCGGACAGGTGATACGCAGTATTTT

d_call: TRBD1
v_call: TRBV19
j_call: TRBJ1-4
clone_size: .
cdr3_aa: CASSRQGFESTNEKLFF
cdr3_nt: TGTGCCAGTAGTAGACAGGGGTTTGAATCAACTAATGAAAAACTGTTTTTT

d_call: TRBD2
v_call: TRBV19
j_call: TRBJ2-5
clone_size: .
cdr3_aa: CLSITQREGETQYF
cdr3_nt: TGTCTCAGTATCACCCAGCGGGAGGGAGAGACCCAGTACTTC

d_call: .
v_call: TRBV7-2
j_call: TRBJ1-2
clone_size: .
cdr3_aa: CASSLGPRGYTF
cdr3_nt: TGTGCCAGCAGCCTTGGCCCTCGTGGCTACACCTTC

d_call: .
v_call: TRBV5-8
j_call: TRBJ2-2
clone_size: .
cdr3_aa: CASSFGTSNTGELFF
cdr3_nt: TGTGCCAGCAGCTTCGGGACATCAAACACCGGGGAGCTGTTTTTT

d_call: .
v_call: TRBV19
j_call: TRBJ2-3
clone_size: .
cdr3_aa: CASSIEAASTDTQYF
cdr3_nt: TGTGCCAGTAGTATAGAGGCAGCTAGCACAGATACGCAGTATTTT

d_call: .
v_call: TRBV7-9
j_call: TRBJ1-3
clone_size: .
cdr3_aa: CAGTTGGGNTIYF
cdr3_nt: TGTGCCGGAACGACAGGCGGTGGAAACACCATATATTTT

d_call: TRBD2
v_call: TRBV18
j_call: TRBJ2-1
clone_size: .
cdr3_aa: CASSGTSGYSEQFF
cdr3_nt: TGTGCCAGCTCAGGGACTAGCGGTTACAGTGAGCAGTTCTTC

d_call: TRBD1
v_call: TRBV6-1
j_call: TRBJ2-6
clone_size: .
cdr3_aa: CASSGLRDRGSSGANVLTF
cdr3_nt: TGTGCCAGCAGTGGTCTAAGGGACAGGGGTTCTTCTGGGGCCAACGTCCTGACTTTC

d_call: .
v_call: TRBV18
j_call: TRBJ2-7
clone_size: few
cdr3_aa: CASSPPHHSYEQYF
cdr3_nt: TGTGCCAGCTCACCACCGCACCATTCCTACGAGCAGTACTTC

d_call: .
v_call: TRBV7-2
j_call: TRBJ1-1
clone_size: once
cdr3_aa: CASSNSGRTNTEAFF
cdr3_nt: TGTGCCAGCAGCAACTCGGGACGGACTAACACTGAAGCTTTCTTT

d_call: .
v_call: TRBV7-2
j_call: TRBJ1-5
clone_size: .
cdr3_aa: CASSFVGDQPQHF
cdr3_nt: TGTGCCAGCAGCTTTGTCGGCGATCAGCCCCAGCATTTT

d_call: TRBD1
v_call: TRBV18
j_call: TRBJ2-6
clone_size: .
cdr3_aa: CASSPRGQGTTSGANVLTF
cdr3_nt: TGTGCCAGCTCACCACGTGGACAGGGGACTACCTCTGGGGCCAACGTCCTGACTTTC

d_call: .
v_call: TRBV29-1
j_call: TRBJ1-1
clone_size: few
cdr3_aa: CSAGRGGNTEAFF
cdr3_nt: TGCAGCGCCGGCCGGGGAGGGAACACTGAAGCTTTCTTT

d_call: TRBD2
v_call: TRBV7-9
j_call: TRBJ2-3
clone_size: .
cdr3_aa: CASSPSRLAGVPDTQYF
cdr3_nt: TGTGCCAGCAGCCCCTCTCGGTTGGCGGGAGTCCCAGATACGCAGTATTTT

d_call: TRBD2
v_call: TRBV3-1/TRBV3-2
j_call: TRBJ2-7
clone_size: .
cdr3_aa: CASSLGTSGGSEQYF
cdr3_nt: TGTGCCAGCAGCCTAGGGACTAGCGGGGGGAGCGAGCAGTACTTC

d_call: TRBD2
v_call: TRBV7-9
j_call: TRBJ2-3
clone_size: few
cdr3_aa: CASRPGLAGTDTQYF
cdr3_nt: TGTGCCAGCAGGCCCGGACTAGCGGGCACAGATACGCAGTATTTT

d_call: TRBD2
v_call: TRBV6-1
j_call: TRBJ2-5
clone_size: .
cdr3_aa: CASSEQTSGETQYF
cdr3_nt: TGTGCCAGCAGTGAACAAACTAGCGGAGAGACCCAGTACTTC

d_call: .
v_call: TRBV7-6
j_call: TRBJ1-3
clone_size: .
cdr3_aa: CASSYIDQGTLSGNTIYF
cdr3_nt: TGTGCCAGCAGCTATATTGACCAGGGTACGCTCTCTGGAAACACCATATATTTT

d_call: .
v_call: TRBV6-2/TRBV6-3
j_call: TRBJ1-6
clone_size: .
cdr3_aa: CASSLDDNSPLHF
cdr3_nt: TGTGCCAGCAGCTTGGATGATAATTCACCCCTCCACTTT

d_call: TRBD1
v_call: TRBV20-1
j_call: TRBJ1-1
clone_size: few
cdr3_aa: CSASAGGSGNTEAFF
cdr3_nt: TGCAGTGCTAGTGCAGGGGGCAGCGGGAACACTGAAGCTTTCTTT

d_call: .
v_call: TRBV10-3
j_call: TRBJ1-6
clone_size: .
cdr3_aa: CAISEFLGSSYNSPLHF
cdr3_nt: TGTGCCATCAGTGAGTTTTTGGGCAGCTCCTATAATTCACCCCTCCACTTT

d_call: .
v_call: TRBV12-3/TRBV12-4
j_call: TRBJ1-4
clone_size: .
cdr3_aa: CASSQHEKLFF
cdr3_nt: TGTGCCAGCAGCCAACACGAAAAACTGTTTTTT

d_call: TRBD2
v_call: TRBV5-8
j_call: TRBJ2-4
clone_size: .
cdr3_aa: CASSPMTSGNIQYF
cdr3_nt: TGTGCCAGCAGCCCAATGACTAGCGGAAACATTCAGTACTTC

d_call: .
v_call: TRBV29-1
j_call: TRBJ2-3
clone_size: .
cdr3_aa: CSVQGRSPDTQYF
cdr3_nt: TGCAGCGTACAGGGACGTAGCCCAGATACGCAGTATTTT

d_call: .
v_call: TRBV4-1
j_call: TRBJ2-5
clone_size: once
cdr3_aa: CASSQDLHNLQETQYF
cdr3_nt: TGCGCCAGCAGCCAAGATTTACACAACCTCCAAGAGACCCAGTACTTC

d_call: .
v_call: TRBV5-1
j_call: TRBJ1-2
clone_size: .
cdr3_aa: CASANVARTYGYTF
cdr3_nt: TGCGCCAGCGCTAATGTGGCCAGGACCTATGGCTACACCTTC

d_call: TRBD1
v_call: TRBV25-1
j_call: TRBJ1-2
clone_size: .
cdr3_aa: CASQGARAYGYTF
cdr3_nt: TGTGCCAGTCAGGGGGCTCGCGCCTATGGCTACACCTTC

d_call: .
v_call: TRBV12-3/TRBV12-4
j_call: TRBJ1-2
clone_size: .
cdr3_aa: CASSLDPGGYTF
cdr3_nt: TGTGCCAGCAGTTTAGACCCGGGAGGCTACACCTTC

d_call: .
v_call: TRBV7-9
j_call: TRBJ1-1
clone_size: .
cdr3_aa: CATNLVEGNTEAFF
cdr3_nt: TGTGCCACCAACCTGGTTGAGGGGAACACTGAAGCTTTCTTT

d_call: TRBD1
v_call: TRBV15
j_call: TRBJ1-6
clone_size: once
cdr3_aa: CATSSGDRGNSPLHF
cdr3_nt: TGTGCCACCAGCAGTGGAGACAGGGGTAATTCACCCCTCCACTTT

d_call: .
v_call: TRBV5-6
j_call: TRBJ1-5
clone_size: .
cdr3_aa: CASSWASEGPQHF
cdr3_nt: TGTGCCAGCAGCTGGGCCAGTGAAGGGCCCCAGCATTTT

d_call: TRBD1
v_call: TRBV5-1
j_call: TRBJ2-6
clone_size: once
cdr3_aa: CASSSKGQGAVAGANVLTF
cdr3_nt: TGCGCCAGCAGCTCAAAGGGACAGGGGGCCGTCGCTGGGGCCAACGTCCTGACTTTC

d_call: TRBD1
v_call: TRBV5-1
j_call: TRBJ1-5
clone_size: .
cdr3_aa: CASSSGTANQPQHF
cdr3_nt: TGCGCCAGCAGCTCCGGGACAGCCAATCAGCCCCAGCATTTT

d_call: .
v_call: TRBV28
j_call: TRBJ2-3
clone_size: .
cdr3_aa: CASRGHRTDTQYF
cdr3_nt: TGTGCCAGCAGAGGGCATCGCACAGATACGCAGTATTTT

d_call: .
v_call: TRBV5-1
j_call: TRBJ1-1
clone_size: .
cdr3_aa: CASSLRGNTEAFF
cdr3_nt: TGCGCCAGCAGCTTGAGGGGGAACACTGAAGCTTTCTTT